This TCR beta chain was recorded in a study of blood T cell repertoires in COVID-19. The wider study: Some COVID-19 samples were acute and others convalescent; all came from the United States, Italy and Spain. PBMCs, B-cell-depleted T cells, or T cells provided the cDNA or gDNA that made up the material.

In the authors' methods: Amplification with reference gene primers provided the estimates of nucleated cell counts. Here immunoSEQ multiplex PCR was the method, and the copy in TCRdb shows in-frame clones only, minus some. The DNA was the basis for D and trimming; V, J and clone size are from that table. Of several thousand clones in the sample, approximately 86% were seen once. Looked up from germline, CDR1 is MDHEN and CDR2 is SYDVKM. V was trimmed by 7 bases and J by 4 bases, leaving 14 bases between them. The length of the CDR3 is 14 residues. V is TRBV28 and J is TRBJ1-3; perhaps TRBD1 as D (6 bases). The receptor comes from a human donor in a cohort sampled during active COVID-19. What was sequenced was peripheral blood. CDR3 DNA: TGTGCCAGCACCCCAACAGGGAGAGGAAACACCATATATTTT. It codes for CASTPTGRGNTIYF.